This TCR beta chain was sequenced during a study of blood T cell repertoires in COVID-19. At the level of the study: Samples representing acute and convalescent COVID-19 were sourced from the United States, Italy and Spain.

The assay was immunoSEQ multiplex PCR, and TCRdb's table has in-frame clones only and misses some. The data contain 35,000 to 45,000 clones, more than 65% of them singletons. Specimen: peripheral blood. The receptor's source is a man older than 75 with acute or convalescent COVID-19.

The CDR3 DNA reads TGTGCCAGCAGCGTAGACGGGAGACCTCACAATGAGCAGTTCTTC. Translating gives CASSVDGRPHNEQFF. The chain carries TRBV9 and TRBJ2-1; tentative D call: TRBD2 (6 bases). This CDR3 comprises 15 residues. The germline V and J ends were trimmed by 0 bases and 5 bases, with 12 bases remaining between them. Germline values: CDR1 SGDLS, CDR2 YYNGEE.